This TCR beta chain comes out of a study of T cell responses to AZD1222 COVID-19 vaccine. About this clone: Its antigen is not identified.

Some clones are missing from TCRdb's copy, which holds only in-frame ones; the method was immunoSEQ multiplex PCR. The top ten clones hold roughly 1.6% of a sample with roughly 150,000 clones, roughly 89% of them seen once. Germline trimming cut 1 base from V and 9 bases from J; bases unmatched to any gene: 8. This CDR3 has 15 amino acids. Germline V CDR1 and CDR2: SGHAT, FQNNGV. Regarding the study as a whole: Following two doses of AZD1222, Spike-specific TCR breadth and depth rose. Possibly, clonal diversity was underestimated; donors were largely white British and included more females. Only five to seven AZD1222 recipients were seropositive at baseline. Reportedly, nearly half the spike-specific TCRs target unmutated variant regions.

Sample: peripheral blood, taken on day 0 of AZD1222 vaccination. The source of this sequence is an adult in good health. The gene calls are TRBV11-2 and TRBJ2-1; TRBD2 matches at 8 bases. The DNA of the CDR3 is TGTGCCAGCAGCTTAGCGGGAGGGCATCAGTTTGAGCAGTTCTTC. Its protein is CASSLAGGHQFEQFF. Using reference TRBV11-2 and TRBJ2-1 for the parts outside the CDR3, the full variable domain is EAGVAQSPRYKIIEKRQSVAFWCNPISGHATLYWYQQILGQGPKLLIQFQNNGVVDDSQLPKDRFSAERLKGVDSTLKIQPAKLEDSAVYLCASSLAGGHQFEQFFGPGTRLTVL.